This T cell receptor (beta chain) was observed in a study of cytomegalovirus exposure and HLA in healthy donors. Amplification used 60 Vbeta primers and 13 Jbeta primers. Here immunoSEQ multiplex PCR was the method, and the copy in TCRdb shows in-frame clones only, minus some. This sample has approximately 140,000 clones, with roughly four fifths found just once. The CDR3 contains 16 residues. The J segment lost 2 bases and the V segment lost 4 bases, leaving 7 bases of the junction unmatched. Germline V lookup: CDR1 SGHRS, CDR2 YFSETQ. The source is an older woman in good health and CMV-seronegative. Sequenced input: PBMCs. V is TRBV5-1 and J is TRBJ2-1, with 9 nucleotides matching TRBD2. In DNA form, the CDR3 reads TGCGCCAGCAGCGTATTAGCGGGAGCCACCTACAATGAGCAGTTCTTC. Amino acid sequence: CASSVLAGATYNEQFF.